What follows are 7 T cell receptor beta chains derived from one specimen sequenced in a study of T cell responses to AZD1222 COVID-19 vaccine. The table came from immunoSEQ multiplex PCR; TCRdb's copy has only in-frame clones and leaves some out. The repertoire holds some 200,000 clones, with around nine tenths as singletons. The specimen was peripheral blood, collected 28 days after the second dose of the MenACWY control vaccine. Receptors were obtained from an adult who received the MenACWY meningococcal vaccine as a control.

This sequence joins TRBV10-2 and TRBJ1-4; D is perhaps TRBD1 (5 bases). The CDR3 is 13 residues long. V gave up 5 bases and J gave up 4 bases, with 8 bases separating them. Germline CDR1 reads WSHSY; CDR2 reads SAAADI. This CDR3 is CASSRGYNEKLFF. In DNA form, the CDR3 reads TGCGCCAGCAGTCGGGGGTATAATGAAAAACTGTTTTTT.

The chain uses TRBV6-4 and TRBJ1-5, with D possibly matching TRBD1 (5 bases). CDR1 is MRHNA, CDR2 SNTAGT, per germline. The CDR3 is made up of 17 amino acids. V lost 5 bases and J lost 0, with 17 bases in between. The CDR3 loop reads CASSPSPTDDSNQPQHF. In nucleotides, the CDR3 is TGTGCCAGCAGTCCGAGCCCGACAGACGATAGCAATCAGCCCCAGCATTTT.

The V gene is TRBV6-5, the J gene TRBJ1-1, with TRBD1 as a possible D gene (5 bases). The CDR3 spans 15 residues. V was cut by 5 bases and J by 0 bases, with 13 bases left in between. Per germline, CDR1 MNHEY and CDR2 SVGAGI. CDR3 DNA: TGTGCCAGCAGTCGACTCGGGACTCTGAACACTGAAGCTTTCTTT. It codes for CASSRLGTLNTEAFF.

Only one count was recorded for this clone. The chain is built from TRBV6-5 and TRBJ1-5, with D possibly matching TRBD1 (6 bases). CDR3 length: 14 amino acids. Trimming pared 6 bases from V and 2 bases from J, leaving 11 bases between. CDR1 MNHEY and CDR2 SVGAGI come from the germline V gene. The CDR3 region is CASRGNRGNQPQHF. CDR3 DNA: TGTGCCAGCAGAGGGAACAGGGGCAATCAGCCCCAGCATTTT.

The chain uses TRBV3-1 (or the pseudogene TRBV3-2) and TRBJ2-2; possible D gene TRBD2, 6 bases. The V gene lost 4 bases and the J gene lost 4 bases, with 13 bases spanning the gap. The germline gives CDR1 LGHDT, CDR2 YNNKEL (reference sequence). This CDR3 has 15 amino acids. The CDR3 region has the DNA TGTGCCAGCAGCCGGTATTGGGGAGGCACCGGGGAGCTGTTTTTT. Translating gives CASSRYWGGTGELFF.

This chain connects TRBV21-1 to TRBJ2-3; the table's D call TRBD2 went unverified against the DNA. TRBV21-1 is marked as a pseudogene. The CDR3 has 16 residues. The CDR3 protein is CASSPGECGSRDTQYF. The CDR3 DNA is TGTGCCAGCAGCCCAGGGGAATGCGGGAGCAGAGATACGCAGTATTTT.

The V and J genes are TRBV15 and TRBJ1-2; 8 positions agree with TRBD1. CDR1 LNHNV and CDR2 YYDKDF come from the germline V gene (reference sequence). The CDR3 runs 16 residues. The ends lost 2 bases at V and 4 bases at J; junction bases unmatched: 9. CDR3 coding DNA: TGTGCCACCAGCAGACAACAAGGACAGGGCTTCTATGGCTACACCTTC. This translates into CATSRQQGQGFYGYTF.